This T cell receptor (beta chain) is from a study of beta chain features in type 1 diabetes. The study, taken as a whole, reports: Researchers reported that naive, central memory and Treg TCRB repertoires appeared more similar in patients than in healthy donors.

Via the markers CD45RO/CCR7/CD25/CD127/CD95/CD27, stem cell-like memory, regulatory, central memory and naive CD4+ cells were sorted. The germline V gene has CDR1 SGHTA and CDR2 FQGNSA. V lost 2 bases and J lost 5, with 6 bases in between. CDR3 length: 12 amino acids. In its sample, this clone was seen once. Its target is unknown. Investigators reverse transcribed all isolated RNA, so they sequenced expressed TCRB transcripts. Produced via immunoSEQ multiplex PCR; TCRdb's table is partial and in-frame only. Found here are hundreds of thousands of clones, approximately 70% of them singletons; the top ten hold about 0.05%.

The V and J genes are TRBV7-2 and TRBJ2-5, with unresolved D. Sequenced input: naive CD4+ T cells from blood. This TCR was sampled from a man aged 30 to 39 in good health. CDR3 coding DNA: TGTGCCAGCAGCTTAACGCGCGAGACCCAGTACTTC. Residues: CASSLTRETQYF.